This paragraph reports one TCR beta chain. The antigen is unknown. Sequencing used immunoSEQ multiplex PCR; TCRdb keeps in-frame clones, though not all of them. There are about 130,000 clones in the sample; 92% occur only once, and roughly 1.1% lies in the top ten. CDR1 and CDR2 (germline): ENHRY, SYGVKD. Trimming shortened V by 5 bases and J by 10 bases, and 27 bases separated the two germline ends. The CDR3 spans 17 residues. This specimen comes from a study of T cell responses to AZD1222 COVID-19 vaccine. Study-level points and caveats: Unmutated variant regions reportedly attract nearly half of all spike-specific TCRs. Just a handful of people given AZD1222 tested seropositive at baseline. Possibly, clonal diversity was underestimated; donors were largely white British and included more females. The breadth and depth of Spike-specific TCRs increased once two AZD1222 doses had been given.

V is TRBV10-3 and J is TRBJ2-1, with D hard to call. Material: peripheral blood, obtained 28 days after the second AZD1222 dose. The source is an adult who received the AZD1222 COVID-19 vaccine. The CDR3 region is CAISLPAVGITSEEQFF. DNA of the CDR3: TGTGCCATCAGTCTACCGGCGGTAGGGATTACCTCCGAGGAGCAGTTCTTC.